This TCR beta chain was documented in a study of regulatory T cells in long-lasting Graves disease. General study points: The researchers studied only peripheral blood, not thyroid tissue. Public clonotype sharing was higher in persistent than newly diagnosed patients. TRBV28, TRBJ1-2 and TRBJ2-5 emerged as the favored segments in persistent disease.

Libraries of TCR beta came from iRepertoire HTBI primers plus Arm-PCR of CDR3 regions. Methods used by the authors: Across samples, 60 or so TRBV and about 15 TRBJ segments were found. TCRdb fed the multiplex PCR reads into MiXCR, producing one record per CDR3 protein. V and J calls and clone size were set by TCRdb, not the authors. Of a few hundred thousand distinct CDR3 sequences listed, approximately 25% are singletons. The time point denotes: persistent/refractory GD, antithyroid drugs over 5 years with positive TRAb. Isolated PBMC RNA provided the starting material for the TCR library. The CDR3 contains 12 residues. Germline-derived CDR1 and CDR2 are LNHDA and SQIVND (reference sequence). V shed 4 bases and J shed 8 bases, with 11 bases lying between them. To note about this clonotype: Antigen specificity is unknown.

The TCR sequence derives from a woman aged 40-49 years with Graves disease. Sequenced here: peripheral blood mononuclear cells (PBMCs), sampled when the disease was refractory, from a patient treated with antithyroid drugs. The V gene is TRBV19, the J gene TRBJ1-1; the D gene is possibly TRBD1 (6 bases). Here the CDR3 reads CASSRIGTEAFF. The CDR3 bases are TGTGCCAGTAGTAGAATCGGGACAGAAGCTTTCTTT.